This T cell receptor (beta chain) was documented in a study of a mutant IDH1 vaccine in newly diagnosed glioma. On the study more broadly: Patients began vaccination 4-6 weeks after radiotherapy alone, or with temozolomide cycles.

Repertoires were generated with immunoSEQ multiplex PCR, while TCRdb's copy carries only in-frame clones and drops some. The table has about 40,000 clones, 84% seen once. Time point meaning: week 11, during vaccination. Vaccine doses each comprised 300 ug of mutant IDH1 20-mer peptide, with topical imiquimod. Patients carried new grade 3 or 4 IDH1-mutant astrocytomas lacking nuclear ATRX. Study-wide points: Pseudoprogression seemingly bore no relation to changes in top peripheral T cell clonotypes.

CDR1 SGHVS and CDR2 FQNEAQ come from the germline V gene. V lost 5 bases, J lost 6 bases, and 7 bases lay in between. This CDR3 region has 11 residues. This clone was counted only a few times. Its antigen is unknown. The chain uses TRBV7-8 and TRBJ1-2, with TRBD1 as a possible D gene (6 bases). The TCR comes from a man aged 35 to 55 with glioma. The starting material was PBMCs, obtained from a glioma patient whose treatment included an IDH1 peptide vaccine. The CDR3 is CASSPGDGYTF. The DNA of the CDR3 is TGTGCCAGCAGCCCAGGGGATGGCTACACCTTC.